A selection of T cell receptor beta chains follows, all from one sample in a study of OX40 agonist ivuxolimab in advanced cancers. The protocol was immunoSEQ multiplex PCR, while the TCRdb copy is restricted to in-frame clones and leaves out a portion. The profile shows nearly 90,000 clones, around nine tenths of them singletons. The sequences come from CD4+ or CD8+ T cells sorted from blood, collected in a trial of the OX40 agonist ivuxolimab. Source of these receptors: an adult with an advanced solid tumor such as melanoma, head and neck, liver or kidney cancer. Each CDR3 is given with its conserved first and last residue. The D gene is left open where the match is weak. Clone size appears in some rows only: once, few, many, or a class for an expanded clone.

V	size	D	J	DNA	CDR3
TRBV5-4	NA	TRBD2	TRBJ2-7	TGTGCCAGCAGCGCCGAAACTAGCGGGAGTTACGAGCAGTACTTC	CASSAETSGSYEQYF
TRBV5-5	NA	TRBD1	TRBJ1-1	TGTGCCAGCAGCTTGAAACAGGGGTCGGGCACTGAAGCTTTCTTT	CASSLKQGSGTEAFF
TRBV9	NA	NA	TRBJ2-3	TGTGCCAGCAGCGTGGACGGCACAGATACGCAGTATTTT	CASSVDGTDTQYF
TRBV15	NA	NA	TRBJ2-4	TGTGCCACCACCCAGAGGGGGGGAGGGGTTCGAGCCAAAAACATTCAGTACTTC	CATTQRGGGVRAKNIQYF
TRBV5-6	NA	NA	TRBJ2-3	TGTGCCAGCAGCGCGGGACACCTTACGCAGTATTTT	CASSAGHLTQYF
TRBV7-9	NA	NA	TRBJ2-5	TGTGCCAGCAGCCCGGGGGAGCAGTACTTC	CASSPGEQYF
TRBV7-9	once	NA	TRBJ1-5	TGTGCCAGCAGCTTACCCAACAGGGATATCAATCAGCCCCAGCATTTT	CASSLPNRDINQPQHF
TRBV18	NA	NA	TRBJ2-2	TGTGCCAGCTCACTCTCGAGGGGCAGGGCCACCGGGGAGCTGTTTTTT	CASSLSRGRATGELFF
TRBV5-6	many	NA	TRBJ1-1	TGTGCCAGCAGCTGGGTCATGAACACTGAAGCTTTCTTT	CASSWVMNTEAFF
TRBV30	NA	NA	TRBJ1-3	TGTGCCTGGAGAGGGGACTATGGGGCTTCTGGAAACACCATATATTTT	CAWRGDYGASGNTIYF
TRBV9	NA	NA	TRBJ2-5	TGTGCCAGCAGCGCACAGGGGGAGGGAGAGACCCAGTACTTC	CASSAQGEGETQYF
TRBV7-8	once	TRBD2	TRBJ2-3	TGTGCCAGCAGCTTCACCCCGGGACTAGCGGGGGCCCGCACAGATACGCAGTATTTT	CASSFTPGLAGARTDTQYF
TRBV7-6	NA	NA	TRBJ2-6	TGTGCCAGCAGCCGGAGCCCCTCTGGGGCCAACGTCCTGACTTTC	CASSRSPSGANVLTF
TRBV27	NA	NA	TRBJ2-7	TGTGCCAGCAGGCGGGGCTCCTACGAGCAGTACTTC	CASRRGSYEQYF
TRBV2	NA	TRBD1	TRBJ1-1	TGTGCCACCAGGACAGGGATGAAGAAAGCTTTCTTT	CATRTGMKKAFF
TRBV6-5	few	NA	TRBJ1-5	TGTGCCAGCAGTTCCGGGAGTCAGCCCCAGCATTTT	CASSSGSQPQHF
TRBV19	NA	TRBD2	TRBJ2-1	TGTGCCAGTAGCCTTACTAGCGGGGGCTCCTACAATGAGCAGTTCTTC	CASSLTSGGSYNEQFF
TRBV7-6	NA	TRBD2	TRBJ2-1	TGTGCCAGCAGCTTAGCGCGGGGAGGGAATGAGCAGTTCTTC	CASSLARGGNEQFF
TRBV6-5	NA	NA	TRBJ2-5	TGTGCCAGCAGTCAGTCCCTTCAAGAGACCCAGTACTTC	CASSQSLQETQYF
TRBV7-2	NA	NA	TRBJ2-3	TGTGCCAGCAGCGAGGACACCACAGATACGCAGTATTTT	CASSEDTTDTQYF
TRBV23-1	NA	TRBD2	TRBJ2-5	TGCGCCAGCCCCAAGCGGGGGAGCCCAGAGGAGACCCAGTACTTC	CASPKRGSPEETQYF
TRBV9	few	NA	TRBJ1-3	TGTGCCAGCAGCCCAGCCACCCCTTTCTCTGGAAACACCATATATTTT	CASSPATPFSGNTIYF
TRBV10-2	NA	NA	TRBJ1-1	TGCGCCAGCAGTGAGGGTTTTAACACTGAAGCTTTCTTT	CASSEGFNTEAFF
TRBV30	NA	NA	TRBJ1-6	TGTGCCTGGAGTGTACAGGGTAATTCACCCCTCCACTTT	CAWSVQGNSPLHF
TRBV27	NA	TRBD2	TRBJ2-5	TGTGCCAGCAGTTTACGCCCCCCGGGACTAGCGGGGGAAGAGACCCAGTACTTC	CASSLRPPGLAGEETQYF
TRBV11-1	NA	TRBD2	TRBJ2-1	TGTGCCAGCAGCCGAGAGTTAGCGGGGGCGTACAATGAGCAGTTCTTC	CASSRELAGAYNEQFF
TRBV19	once	TRBD1	TRBJ2-7	TGTGCCAGTAGTATCGGGCAGGGGGCCGCTTACGAGCAGTACTTC	CASSIGQGAAYEQYF
TRBV10-3	medium-sized	NA	TRBJ2-4	TGTGCCATCAGTGATGGGCCGGTGGCCCGAGACATTCAGTACTTC	CAISDGPVARDIQYF
TRBV11-1	NA	NA	TRBJ1-5	TGTGCCAGCAGCTTAGTGGCAGGGAGTCAGCCCCAGCATTTT	CASSLVAGSQPQHF
TRBV7-2	NA	NA	TRBJ1-2	TGTGCCAGCAGCTTAGGGAGGGACCCCTATGGCTACACCTTC	CASSLGRDPYGYTF
TRBV2	NA	TRBD2	TRBJ2-7	TGTGCCAGCAGTGAAGGGGGACTAGCGGCTACCTACGAGCAGTACTTC	CASSEGGLAATYEQYF
TRBV9	once	TRBD2	TRBJ2-3	TGTGCCAGCAGCGTAACCCCGAACGGGGGGGCTAGCACAGATACGCAGTATTTT	CASSVTPNGGASTDTQYF
TRBV4-1	NA	TRBD2	TRBJ2-1	TGCGCCAGCAGCCAAGATCCCCGGACTAGCGGGGTTGGCTCCTACAATGAGCAGTTCTTC	CASSQDPRTSGVGSYNEQFF
TRBV9	NA	NA	TRBJ2-2	TGTGCCAGCAGCGTAGTTTTAGGTACCGGGGAGCTGTTTTTT	CASSVVLGTGELFF
TRBV6-5	NA	TRBD1	TRBJ2-7	TGTGCCAGCAGAGGTACAGGGGGCGTAATCCCCGAGCAGTACTTC	CASRGTGGVIPEQYF
TRBV29-1	NA	TRBD1	TRBJ1-1	TGCAGCGCCCATGTCACAGGGGGGAACACTGAAGCTTTCTTT	CSAHVTGGNTEAFF
TRBV10-1	NA	NA	TRBJ2-1	TGCGCCAGCAGTGAGGGGGGTGCGGGACGCTCCTACAATGAGCAGTTCTTC	CASSEGGAGRSYNEQFF
TRBV29-1	once	NA	TRBJ2-1	TGCAGCGTTGAAGTAGTGGGGAATGAGCAGTTCTTC	CSVEVVGNEQFF
TRBV7-9	NA	NA	TRBJ2-3	TGTGCCAGCAGAGGGAGGAGCGGCGCAGATACGCAGTATTTT	CASRGRSGADTQYF
TRBV30	NA	TRBD2	TRBJ2-5	TGTGCCTGGAGGGATAGCGGGGGGGGCGAGACCCAGTACTTC	CAWRDSGGGETQYF
TRBV2	once	TRBD1	TRBJ2-4	TGTGCCAGCAGGGAATACGCAGGGGGCGCTGGCAAAAACATTCAGTACTTC	CASREYAGGAGKNIQYF
TRBV6-5	NA	NA	TRBJ2-1	TGTGCCAGCAGTACCACAGGGCCCGGCAATGAGCAGTTCTTC	CASSTTGPGNEQFF